These T cell receptor beta chains were read from a single sample in a study of identical twins. TCRdb re-called the 5' RACE reads through MiXCR, storing one row per CDR3 protein. Of under 300,000 distinct CDR3 sequences listed, 10% to 15% are singletons. The data also belong to a second study, concerning yellow fever vaccine responses in identical twins.

What was sequenced was memory (CD45RO+) T cells sorted from blood. The receptors shown here come from a woman younger than 30 in good health. Both conserved end residues are part of each CDR3. Each record gives: V gene, J gene, D gene, clone size, CDR3 DNA, CDR3 protein. A D gene is named only where the DNA matches it firmly. Only some rows state a clone size, as once, few, many or a class for expanded clones.

v_gene: TRBV9
j_gene: TRBJ2-2
d_gene: TRBD1
abundance: NA
CDR3nt: TGTGCCAGCACACGGACAGGGGATAACGGGGAGCTGTTTTTT
CDR3aa: CASTRTGDNGELFF

v_gene: TRBV20-1
j_gene: TRBJ2-5
d_gene: NA
abundance: few
CDR3nt: TGCAGTGCTGGTTCGGACCGGGAAAAAGAGACCCAGTACTTC
CDR3aa: CSAGSDREKETQYF

v_gene: TRBV27
j_gene: TRBJ2-5
d_gene: NA
abundance: NA
CDR3nt: TGTGCCAGCAGTCCCGCGGCCCAAGGGACCCAGTACTTC
CDR3aa: CASSPAAQGTQYF

v_gene: TRBV11-2
j_gene: TRBJ2-7
d_gene: NA
abundance: few
CDR3nt: TGTGCCAGCAGCTTAGAACGGGTTCGTGCGATGACTGTGGGTGACTACGAGCAGTACTTC
CDR3aa: CASSLERVRAMTVGDYEQYF

v_gene: TRBV12-3/TRBV12-4
j_gene: TRBJ2-2
d_gene: TRBD1
abundance: many
CDR3nt: TGTGCCAGCAGACCGGGACAGGGGGCGCGAGGTGCCGGGGAGCTGTTTTTT
CDR3aa: CASRPGQGARGAGELFF

v_gene: TRBV28
j_gene: TRBJ2-3
d_gene: TRBD2
abundance: NA
CDR3nt: TGTGCCAGCAGCCGGAGACTAGCGGGATTCACAGATACGCAGTATTTT
CDR3aa: CASSRRLAGFTDTQYF

v_gene: TRBV3-1
j_gene: TRBJ2-1
d_gene: NA
abundance: NA
CDR3nt: TGTGCCAGCAGCCTCCGGAGGGAGTCATTGGTTCTCAATGAGCAGTTCTTC
CDR3aa: CASSLRRESLVLNEQFF

v_gene: TRBV5-4
j_gene: TRBJ2-5
d_gene: TRBD1
abundance: NA
CDR3nt: TGTGCCAGCAGCTTACGATCGGGACAGGGCTCGGAGACCCAGTACTTC
CDR3aa: CASSLRSGQGSETQYF

v_gene: TRBV5-1
j_gene: TRBJ2-7
d_gene: TRBD1
abundance: few
CDR3nt: TGCGCCAGCAGGCGGACAGGGGTATCCTACGAGCAGTACTTC
CDR3aa: CASRRTGVSYEQYF

v_gene: TRBV2
j_gene: TRBJ2-4
d_gene: NA
abundance: NA
CDR3nt: TGTGCCAGCAGGAAGGGCGTTGACATTCAGTACTTC
CDR3aa: CASRKGVDIQYF

v_gene: TRBV3-1
j_gene: TRBJ1-1
d_gene: TRBD1
abundance: NA
CDR3nt: TGTGCCAGCAGCCAGACAGGGGGGGAAGCTTTCTTT
CDR3aa: CASSQTGGEAFF

v_gene: TRBV5-5
j_gene: TRBJ1-5
d_gene: TRBD1
abundance: NA
CDR3nt: TGTGCCAGCAGCAGGGAAGGGACAGGCAATCAGCCCCAGCATTTT
CDR3aa: CASSREGTGNQPQHF

v_gene: TRBV6-2/TRBV6-3
j_gene: TRBJ2-7
d_gene: TRBD2
abundance: NA
CDR3nt: TGTGCCAGCAGTTACTGGACTAGCGAGATTTACGAGCAGTACTTC
CDR3aa: CASSYWTSEIYEQYF

v_gene: TRBV2
j_gene: TRBJ1-6
d_gene: TRBD1
abundance: NA
CDR3nt: TGTGCCAGCAGCGGGGACAGTTCCTATAATTCACCCCTCCACTTT
CDR3aa: CASSGDSSYNSPLHF

v_gene: TRBV4-3
j_gene: TRBJ2-2
d_gene: NA
abundance: NA
CDR3nt: TGCGCCAGCAGCCAAGATCAGCGGATGAACACCGGGGAGCTGTTTTTT
CDR3aa: CASSQDQRMNTGELFF

v_gene: TRBV4-1
j_gene: TRBJ2-7
d_gene: NA
abundance: few
CDR3nt: TGCGCCAGCAGCCTTGGAAAGTCCGCCTCCTACGAGCAGTACTTC
CDR3aa: CASSLGKSASYEQYF

v_gene: TRBV28
j_gene: TRBJ2-1
d_gene: TRBD2
abundance: NA
CDR3nt: TGTGCCAGCAGGCCCCGCCCTAGCGGGAGCTACAATGAGCAGTTCTTC
CDR3aa: CASRPRPSGSYNEQFF

v_gene: TRBV7-9
j_gene: TRBJ2-1
d_gene: NA
abundance: NA
CDR3nt: TGTGCCAGCAGCTTCCCCGGGACTGCGCAGTTCTTC
CDR3aa: CASSFPGTAQFF

v_gene: TRBV7-2
j_gene: TRBJ2-7
d_gene: NA
abundance: few
CDR3nt: TGTGCCAGCAGCCCTAAGGGACACACCTCGTACGAGCAGTACTTC
CDR3aa: CASSPKGHTSYEQYF

v_gene: TRBV7-3
j_gene: TRBJ2-1
d_gene: TRBD2
abundance: NA
CDR3nt: TGTGCCAGCAGCCCCCTAGCGGGGGCCCTCTACAATGAGCAGTTCTTC
CDR3aa: CASSPLAGALYNEQFF

v_gene: TRBV11-2
j_gene: TRBJ1-1
d_gene: TRBD1
abundance: few
CDR3nt: TGTGCCAGCAGCTTAGATGGTCGGACAGGGGATTGGGCTTTCTTT
CDR3aa: CASSLDGRTGDWAFF

v_gene: TRBV4-2
j_gene: TRBJ1-1
d_gene: NA
abundance: NA
CDR3nt: TGTGCCAGCAGCCCCCATTCGGCAGGAGGGAGGAACACTGAAGCTTTCTTT
CDR3aa: CASSPHSAGGRNTEAFF

v_gene: TRBV6-1
j_gene: TRBJ2-2
d_gene: NA
abundance: few
CDR3nt: TGTGCCAGCAAACTTGCCAGCGAGACCGGGGAGCTGTTTTTT
CDR3aa: CASKLASETGELFF

v_gene: TRBV5-1
j_gene: TRBJ2-3
d_gene: NA
abundance: many
CDR3nt: TGCGCCAGCAGCTTGGAAGGACTTACCACAGATACGCAGTATTTT
CDR3aa: CASSLEGLTTDTQYF

v_gene: TRBV9
j_gene: TRBJ2-1
d_gene: TRBD2
abundance: few
CDR3nt: TGTGCCAGCAGCGTAGACCGACTAGCGGGGGGGAGTATCAGGAATGAGCAGTTCTTC
CDR3aa: CASSVDRLAGGSIRNEQFF

v_gene: TRBV27
j_gene: TRBJ2-1
d_gene: NA
abundance: many
CDR3nt: TGTGCCAGCACCAACACGCCCTACAATGAGCAGTTCTTC
CDR3aa: CASTNTPYNEQFF

v_gene: TRBV5-1
j_gene: TRBJ1-1
d_gene: NA
abundance: few
CDR3nt: TGCGCCAGCAGCTTGGGGTTGACGTCTAACACTGAAGCTTTCTTT
CDR3aa: CASSLGLTSNTEAFF

v_gene: TRBV5-6
j_gene: TRBJ2-2
d_gene: NA
abundance: NA
CDR3nt: TGTGCCAGCAGCTTGGGGTCCATCACCGGGGAGCTGTTTTTT
CDR3aa: CASSLGSITGELFF

v_gene: TRBV29-1
j_gene: TRBJ2-5
d_gene: NA
abundance: many
CDR3nt: TGCAGCGTCCTAAAACAGGGTAACCAAGAGACCCAGTACTTC
CDR3aa: CSVLKQGNQETQYF

v_gene: TRBV15
j_gene: TRBJ1-1
d_gene: TRBD1
abundance: few
CDR3nt: TGTGCCACCAGCACTACAGGGGAGGGGAACACTGAAGCTTTCTTT
CDR3aa: CATSTTGEGNTEAFF

v_gene: TRBV21-1
j_gene: TRBJ2-1
d_gene: NA
abundance: NA
CDR3nt: TGTGCCAGCAGTTTGGCGGCGATGCTCTACAATGAGCAGTTCTTC
CDR3aa: CASSLAAMLYNEQFF

v_gene: TRBV27
j_gene: TRBJ2-2
d_gene: NA
abundance: few
CDR3nt: TGTGCCAGCAGTTTATCGGCAGGGATGAACACCGGGGAGCTGTTTTTT
CDR3aa: CASSLSAGMNTGELFF

v_gene: TRBV20-1
j_gene: TRBJ1-6
d_gene: NA
abundance: NA
CDR3nt: TGCAGTGCTAGTCGCAGGGGAAATTCACCCCTCCACTTT
CDR3aa: CSASRRGNSPLHF

v_gene: TRBV6-2/TRBV6-3
j_gene: TRBJ2-1
d_gene: NA
abundance: few
CDR3nt: TGTGCCAGCACTCCGAGCGGCTATTACAATGAGCAGTTCTTC
CDR3aa: CASTPSGYYNEQFF

v_gene: TRBV5-1
j_gene: TRBJ2-1
d_gene: NA
abundance: NA
CDR3nt: TGCGCCAGCAGCTTGGTTCTTTCAGCGTCCGATGAGCAGTTCTTC
CDR3aa: CASSLVLSASDEQFF

v_gene: TRBV29-1
j_gene: TRBJ2-2
d_gene: TRBD1
abundance: many
CDR3nt: TGCAGCGTTGAAGATCCAGTGGGGGGACAGGGGTTCACCGGGGAGCTGTTTTTT
CDR3aa: CSVEDPVGGQGFTGELFF

v_gene: TRBV6-5
j_gene: TRBJ2-5
d_gene: NA
abundance: NA
CDR3nt: TGTGCCAGCAGTTACTCCAAAACCCCACCGGACGAACAAGAGACCCAGTACTTC
CDR3aa: CASSYSKTPPDEQETQYF

v_gene: TRBV20-1
j_gene: TRBJ2-2
d_gene: TRBD1
abundance: NA
CDR3nt: TGCAGTGCTTCGCGACAGGGGGCAAACACCGGGGAGCTGTTTTTT
CDR3aa: CSASRQGANTGELFF

v_gene: TRBV5-6
j_gene: TRBJ2-7
d_gene: NA
abundance: NA
CDR3nt: TGTGCCAGCAGCTTAAACCACGAGCAGTACTTC
CDR3aa: CASSLNHEQYF

v_gene: TRBV4-3
j_gene: TRBJ1-5
d_gene: NA
abundance: few
CDR3nt: TGCGCCAGCAGCCCGGACCTGGCCGTTGTTAATCAGCCCCAGCATTTT
CDR3aa: CASSPDLAVVNQPQHF

v_gene: TRBV6-5
j_gene: TRBJ1-4
d_gene: NA
abundance: many
CDR3nt: TGTGCCAGCAGTTCCACCGGAACAGGGCCGCCTAATGAAAAACTGTTTTTT
CDR3aa: CASSSTGTGPPNEKLFF